One TCR beta chain is described in this entry. Study processing details: Cell counts per sample came from amplifying reference gene primers. Here immunoSEQ multiplex PCR was the method, and the copy in TCRdb shows in-frame clones only, minus some. From that table come the V and J calls and clone size; the DNA was used to work out D and trimming. The table lists hundreds of thousands of clones, 83% of them singletons, with approximately 6% in the top ten. This sample was taken from a study of blood T cell repertoires in COVID-19. The overall study: Some COVID-19 samples were acute and others convalescent; all came from the United States, Italy and Spain. In each case, the material was cDNA or gDNA derived from T cells, B-cell-depleted T cells, or PBMCs.

The origin of this receptor is a man at least 80 years old with acute or convalescent COVID-19. Sequenced input: peripheral blood.

The CDR3 DNA is TGCGCCAGCAGCTTGTACAGCATCAATTCACCCCTCCACTTT. This codes for CASSLYSINSPLHF. V is TRBV5-1 and J is TRBJ1-6; D remains ambiguous. CDR1 is SGHRS, CDR2 YFSETQ, per germline. Trimming took 1 base from V and 7 from J, leaving 9 bases between them. The CDR3 length is 14 residues.